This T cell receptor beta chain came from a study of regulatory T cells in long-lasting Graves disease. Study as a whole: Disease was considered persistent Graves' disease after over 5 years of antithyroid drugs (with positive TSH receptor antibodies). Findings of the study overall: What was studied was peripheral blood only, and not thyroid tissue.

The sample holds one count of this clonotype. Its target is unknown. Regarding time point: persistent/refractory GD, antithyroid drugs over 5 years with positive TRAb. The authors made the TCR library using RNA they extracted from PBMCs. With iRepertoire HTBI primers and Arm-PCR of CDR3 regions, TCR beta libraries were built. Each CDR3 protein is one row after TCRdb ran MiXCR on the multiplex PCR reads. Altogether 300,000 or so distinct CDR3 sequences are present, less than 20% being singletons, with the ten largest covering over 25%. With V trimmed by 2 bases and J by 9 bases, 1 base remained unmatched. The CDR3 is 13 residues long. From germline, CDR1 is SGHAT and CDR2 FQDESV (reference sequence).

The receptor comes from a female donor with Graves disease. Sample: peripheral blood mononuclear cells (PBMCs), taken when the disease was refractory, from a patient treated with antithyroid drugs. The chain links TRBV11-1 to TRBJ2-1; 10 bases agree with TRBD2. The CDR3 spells CASSLTSGTEQFF. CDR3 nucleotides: TGTGCCAGCAGCTTAACTAGCGGGACTGAGCAGTTCTTC. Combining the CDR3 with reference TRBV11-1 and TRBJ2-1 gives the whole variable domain EAEVAQSPRYKITEKSQAVAFWCDPISGHATLYWYRQILGQGPELLVQFQDESVVDDSQLPKDRFSAERLKGVDSTLKIQPAELGDSAMYLCASSLTSGTEQFFGPGTRLTVL.